This T cell receptor (beta chain) was sequenced in a study of tumor-infiltrating lymphocytes in oesophageal squamous cell carcinoma. There are many counts of this clonotype. TCRdb recomputed calls from the PCR reads with MiXCR, one row per CDR3 protein. Of some 15,000 distinct CDR3 sequences listed, over 50% are singletons. The sample comprised esophageal tumor tissue. This receptor was taken from a female donor with esophageal squamous cell carcinoma.

CDR3 nucleotide sequence: TGTGCCAGCAGCTGGGGAGTTCTCTCCTACGAGCAGTACTTC. The encoded protein is CASSWGVLSYEQYF. The chain links TRBV11-1 to TRBJ2-7; D might be TRBD2 (5 bases). The CDR3 spans 14 residues. Germline lookup yields CDR1 SGHAT and CDR2 FQDESV (reference sequence). The V end lost 4 bases, the J end lost 0 bases, and 10 bases lay between the germline ends.